The 2 T cell receptor beta chains below all came from one sample that was sequenced in a study of blood T cell repertoires in COVID-19. Using immunoSEQ multiplex PCR, the repertoire was profiled, and TCRdb retains in-frame clones only, with some absent. The sample consists of about 300,000 clones, around 87% of them appearing once. Sequenced: peripheral blood. Source of these receptors: a young man with active or convalescent COVID-19.

The chain recombines TRBV25-1 with TRBJ2-1; 10 positions agree with TRBD1. The CDR3 is made up of 13 amino acids. The V and J ends lost 10 bases and 6 bases, in that order; junction bases with no gene match: 6. The germline V gene encodes CDR1 MGHDK and CDR2 SYGVNS. CDR3 protein: CATDRGGFNEQFF. CDR3 in DNA: TGTGCCACGGACAGGGGGGGGTTCAATGAGCAGTTCTTC.

This chain joins TRBV5-1 and TRBJ2-6; D is unclear. This CDR3 spans 15 amino acids. CDR1 SGHRS and CDR2 YFSETQ come from the germline V gene. The germline V and J ends were trimmed by 4 bases and 2 bases, with 10 bases remaining between them. The CDR3 DNA reads TGCGCCAGCAGCGAACAGAACACTGGGGCCAACGTCCTGACTTTC. Amino acid sequence: CASSEQNTGANVLTF.